One sample yielded the 4 T cell receptor beta chains listed below, sequenced in a study of shared clonotypes between healthy human individuals. Assay: immunoSEQ multiplex PCR; the TCRdb copy retains only in-frame clones and omits some. The repertoire holds a few hundred thousand clones, with 74% as singletons. The sample consisted of memory CD4+ T cells sorted from blood. As for subset: CD45RA-negative fraction. The source is a man aged 30 to 39 in good health.

CDR3 DNA: TGTGCCAGCAATGGGGAAGAGACCCAGTACTTC. It specifies CASNGEETQYF. The rearrangement links TRBV28 to TRBJ2-5; D call uncertain. V gave up 7 bases and J gave up 3 bases, with 6 bases separating them. Per the germline V gene, CDR1 is MDHEN and CDR2 is SYDVKM. The CDR3 runs to 11 residues.

The sample holds a few counts of this clone. The chain couples TRBV12-5 to TRBJ1-2, with D maybe TRBD1 (5 bases). This CDR3 is 15 amino acids long. Germline V lookup: CDR1 LGHNT, CDR2 FRNRAP. V lost 2 bases and J 4 bases, leaving 14 bases between the germline ends. CDR3 DNA: TGTGCTAGTGGTTTGTCGGCGACAGTCCCCTATGGCTACACCTTC. The encoded protein is CASGLSATVPYGYTF.

Concerning this clone: One base separates it from a far larger clone, so it is likely a read error. The same CDR3 arises from other DNA sequences in this sample as well. The chain links TRBV9 to TRBJ2-6; 7 nucleotides line up with TRBD1. Germline lookup yields CDR1 SGDLS and CDR2 YYNGEE. The CDR3 contains 16 residues. The trim removed 3 bases at V and 1 base at J, leaving 4 bases unmatched. CDR3 protein: CASSATQGSGANVLTF. In DNA form, the CDR3 reads TGTGCCAGCAGCGCCACACAGGGGTCTGGGGCCAACGTCCTGACTTTC.

V gene TRBV2 combines with J gene TRBJ2-1; no definite D call. Germline-derived CDR1 and CDR2 are SNHLY and FYNNEI. Trimming cost V 4 bases and J 0 bases, with 7 bases left between them. This CDR3 region has 14 residues. The CDR3 protein is CASSGSVSYNEQFF. CDR3 DNA: TGTGCCAGCAGTGGGAGCGTCTCCTACAATGAGCAGTTCTTC. The full variable domain, its missing parts supplied by reference TRBV2 and TRBJ2-1, is EPEVTQTPSHQVTQMGQEVILRCVPISNHLYFYWYRQILGQKVEFLVSFYNNEISEKSEIFDDQFSVERPDGSNFTLKIRSTKLEDSAMYFCASSGSVSYNEQFFGPGTRLTVL.